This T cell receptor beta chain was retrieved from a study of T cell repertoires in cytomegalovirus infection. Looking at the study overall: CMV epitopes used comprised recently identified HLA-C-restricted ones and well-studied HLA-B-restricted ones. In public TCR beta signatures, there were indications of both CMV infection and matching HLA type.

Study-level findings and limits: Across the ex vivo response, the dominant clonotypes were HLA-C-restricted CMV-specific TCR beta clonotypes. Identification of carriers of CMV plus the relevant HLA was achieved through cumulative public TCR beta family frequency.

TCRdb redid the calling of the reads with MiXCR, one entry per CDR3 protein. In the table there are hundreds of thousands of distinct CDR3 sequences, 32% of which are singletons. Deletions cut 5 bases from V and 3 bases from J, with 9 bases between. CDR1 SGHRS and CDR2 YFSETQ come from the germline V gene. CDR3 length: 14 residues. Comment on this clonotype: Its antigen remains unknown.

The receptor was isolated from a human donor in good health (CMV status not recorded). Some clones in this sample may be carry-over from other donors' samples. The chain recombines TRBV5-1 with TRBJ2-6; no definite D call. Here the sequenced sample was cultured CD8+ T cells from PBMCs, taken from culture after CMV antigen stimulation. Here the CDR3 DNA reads TGCGCCAGCAGGAGTTCCTTTGGGGCCAACGTCCTGACTTTC. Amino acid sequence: CASRSSFGANVLTF.